Presented here are 24 T cell receptor beta chains from one specimen sequenced in a study of Graves' ophthalmopathy and Graves' hyperthyroidism. The study amplified TCR beta CDR3 regions using RNA transcripts. HTBI-primed RT-PCR formed the first round, and a multiplex PCR formed the second. A single record per CDR3 protein comes from TCRdb applying MiXCR to the multiplex PCR reads. The sample comprises roughly 480,000 distinct CDR3 sequences, approximately 14% of which are singletons, and approximately 9.8% rests with the top ten. The sample consisted of blood. These receptors were taken from a woman aged 30 to 39 with Graves' ophthalmopathy.

This clonotype came up many times. This rearrangement joins TRBV28 to TRBJ2-5, with TRBD1 identical over 8 bases. The CDR3 runs to 14 residues. J lost 4 bases, V lost 6 bases, and 7 bases had no gene match. Germline CDR1 is MDHEN and CDR2 is SYDVKM. The CDR3 DNA follows: TGTGCCAGCAGCTCAGCAGGGGGCACAGAGACCCAGTACTTC. Translating gives CASSSAGGTETQYF.

In its sample, this clonotype was seen many times. V gene TRBV9 combines with J gene TRBJ1-6; no firm D call. The CDR3 totals 13 residues. CDR1 and CDR2 from the germline V gene are SGDLS and YYNGEE. Trimming removed 4 bases at V and 5 bases at J, with 7 bases between. The CDR3 is CASSPQDNSPLHF. Here the CDR3 DNA reads TGTGCCAGCAGCCCGCAAGATAATTCACCCCTCCACTTT.

This clonotype was observed at least ten times. V and J are TRBV7-3 and TRBJ2-5; TRBD2 matches at 11 bases. The CDR3 spans 15 residues. Trimming cost V 3 bases and J 1 base; bases outside gene matches: 1. Per germline, CDR1 SGHTA and CDR2 FQGTGA. The CDR3 region has the DNA TGTGCCAGCAGCTTGACTAGCGGGACCCAAGAGACCCAGTACTTC. Translating gives CASSLTSGTQETQYF.

Remarks on this clonotype: At one of its ends the junction is not consistent with the germline gene, which may arise from a read error. The chain uses TRBV28 and TRBJ2-3; D uncertain. CDR1 is MDHEN and CDR2 is SYDVKM in the germline V gene. This CDR3 is built from 12 residues. The CDR3, as DNA: TGTGTCAGCACCGACAGCACAGATACGCAGTATTTT. Amino acids: CVSTDSTDTQYF. Full variable domain (outside the CDR3, taken from reference TRBV28 and TRBJ2-3): DVKVTQSSRYLVKRTGEKVFLECVQDMDHENMFWYRQDPGLGLRLIYFSYDVKMKEKGDIPEGYSVSREKKERFSLILESASTNQTSMYLCVSTDSTDTQYFGPGTRLTVL.

For this clonotype: This may be a read error, as it is one base from a much larger clone. The chain recombines TRBV11-2 with TRBJ2-5; TRBD1 is a possible D gene (6 bases). Per the germline V gene, CDR1 is SGHAT and CDR2 is FQNNGV. This CDR3 is built from 13 residues. The CDR3 here is CASRQGNQETKYF. Here the CDR3 DNA reads TGTGCCAGCAGGCAGGGGAACCAAGAGACCAAGTACTTC.

There are many counts of this clonotype. The V and J genes are TRBV27 and TRBJ2-5; D is perhaps TRBD1 (6 bases). This CDR3 has 14 amino acids. Germline CDR1 MNHEY, CDR2 SMNVEV (reference sequence). The V gene lost 3 bases and the J gene lost 6 bases, with 14 bases spanning the gap. The CDR3 loop reads CASSFVQGWKTQYF. The CDR3 coding sequence is TGTGCCAGCAGTTTTGTGCAGGGGTGGAAGACCCAGTACTTC.

This clonotype was observed many times. CDR3 DNA sequence: TGTGCCAGCAGTTTCGGGAGCGAGCAGTACTTC. Its protein product is CASSFGSEQYF. This chain connects TRBV6-5 to TRBJ2-7; TRBD2 might be the D (6 bases). Trimming pared 4 bases from V and 6 bases from J, leaving 7 bases between. Germline V gives CDR1 MNHEY, CDR2 SVGAGI. The CDR3 extends over 11 amino acids.

A few counts support this clonotype. This may stem from a read error, because a much larger clone lies one nucleotide away. V gene TRBV28 combines with J gene TRBJ1-1; no firm D call. Germline V gene data show CDR1 as MDHEN and CDR2 as SYDVKM. This CDR3 has 14 residues. CDR3 in DNA: TGTGTCAGCAGTTTACCAGTCTTGAACACTGAAGCTTTCTTT. Translating it yields CVSSLPVLNTEAFF.

This clonotype has a count of ten or more. The chain employs TRBV6-4 and TRBJ2-2, with 8 bases aligning to TRBD2. The CDR3 spans 14 residues. The J segment lost 3 bases and the V segment lost 8 bases, leaving 5 bases of the junction unmatched. In germline, CDR1 is MRHNA, CDR2 SNTAGT. CDR3 residues: CASRSGSDTGELFF. Written as DNA, the CDR3 is TGTGCCAGCCGAAGCGGGAGTGACACCGGGGAGCTGTTTTTT.

The CDR3: CASSFPYPGELFF. Here the CDR3 DNA reads TGTGCCAGCAGTTTCCCCTACCCCGGGGAGCTGTTTTTT. The chain recombines TRBV28 with TRBJ2-2; D gene unclear. CDR3 length equals 13 residues. The V gene's germline CDR1 is MDHEN and CDR2 SYDVKM. V gave up 3 bases and J gave up 6 bases, with 8 bases separating them. Full variable domain (outside the CDR3, taken from reference TRBV28 and TRBJ2-2): DVKVTQSSRYLVKRTGEKVFLECVQDMDHENMFWYRQDPGLGLRLIYFSYDVKMKEKGDIPEGYSVSREKKERFSLILESASTNQTSMYLCASSFPYPGELFFGEGSRLTVL.

This clonotype showed up many times. J is TRBJ1-2 and V is TRBV30; 9 nucleotides line up with TRBD1. The CDR3 sequence is 13 residues long. With V trimmed by 3 bases and J by 3 bases, 2 bases remained unmatched. Germline assignment: CDR1 GTSNPN and CDR2 SVGIG (reference sequence). Here the CDR3 DNA reads TGTGCCTGGAGCTGGACAGGGGACTATGGCTACACCTTC. Encoded protein: CAWSWTGDYGYTF.

This clonotype has a count of ten or more. The rearrangement links TRBV2 to TRBJ1-1; no reliable D call. Trimming removed 4 bases from V and 1 base from J, with 7 bases in between. Germline V gene lookup returns CDR1 SNHLY and CDR2 FYNNEI. This CDR3 contains 13 residues. The CDR3 nucleotides read TGTGCCAGCAGTGCCGAGGGGAACACTGAAGCTTTCTTT. This translates into CASSAEGNTEAFF.

This clonotype was picked up many times. The J gene is TRBJ2-5, the V gene TRBV6-5; possible D gene TRBD1, 6 bases. Germline-derived CDR1 and CDR2 are MNHEY and SVGAGI. The CDR3 spans 14 residues. V was cut by 3 bases and J by 2 bases, with 10 bases left in between. The CDR3 reads CASSYGGSQETQYF. CDR3 in DNA: TGTGCCAGCAGTTATGGGGGCAGTCAAGAGACCCAGTACTTC.

This clonotype was counted between two and nine times. J is TRBJ2-5 and V is TRBV20-1; tentatively, D is TRBD2 (6 bases). Trimming left V 5 bases short and J 3 bases short, with 16 bases between. This CDR3 has 14 amino acids. Germline CDR1 DFQATT, CDR2 SNEGSKA (reference sequence). CDR3 nucleotides: TGCAGTGCTGGTGAGGGGCGGGGAGAAGAGACCCAGTACTTC. Residues: CSAGEGRGEETQYF.

This clonotype occurred many times. The V call is TRBV6-5, the J call TRBJ2-7, with 11 bases aligning to TRBD2. This CDR3 is 15 amino acids long. Germline lookup yields CDR1 MNHEY and CDR2 SVGAGI. V lost 6 bases to trimming and J lost 3 bases; unmatched junction nucleotides: 7. CDR3 amino acids: CASSPTSGALYEQYF. CDR3 coding DNA: TGTGCCAGCAGCCCGACTAGCGGGGCACTCTACGAGCAGTACTTC.

This clonotype was recorded many times. The chain links TRBV7-8 to TRBJ2-7; D unclear. Germline values: CDR1 SGHVS, CDR2 FQNEAQ. The CDR3 totals 14 residues. V gave up 6 bases and J gave up 2 bases, with 14 bases separating them. CDR3 sequence: CASSPGALPYEQYF. DNA for the CDR3: TGTGCCAGCAGTCCGGGCGCGTTACCCTACGAGCAGTACTTC. The full variable domain, rest sourced from reference TRBV7-8 and TRBJ2-7, is GAGVSQSPRYKVAKRGQDVALRCDPISGHVSLFWYQQALGQGPEFLTYFQNEAQLDKSGLPSDRFFAERPEGSVSTLKIQRTQQEDSAVYLCASSPGALPYEQYFGPGTRLTVT.

The DNA of the CDR3 is TGTGCCAGCTCACCGGTCGGGGAGGGGGATCAGCCCCAGCATTTT. This codes for CASSPVGEGDQPQHF. The V gene is TRBV18, the J gene TRBJ1-5; D may be TRBD1 (6 bases). CDR3 size: 15 residues. Germline assignment: CDR1 KGHSH and CDR2 LQKENI. The V end lost 3 bases, the J end lost 5 bases, and 14 bases lay between the germline ends.

Many counts were recorded for this clonotype. V and J are TRBV6-1 and TRBJ1-2; 9 bases agree with TRBD1. This CDR3 region has 14 residues. V was clipped by 5 bases and J by 8 bases; unmatched bases: 9. In germline, CDR1 is MNHNS, CDR2 SASEGT. The CDR3 spells CASSRGTGGTGYTF. In DNA form, the CDR3 reads TGTGCCAGCAGTCGCGGTACAGGGGGCACGGGCTACACCTTC.

The V gene is TRBV12-3 or TRBV12-4, the J gene TRBJ1-2, with a possible D match to TRBD1 (5 bases). This CDR3 comprises 17 residues. With 6 bases removed from V and 0 bases from J, the gap between germline ends came to 20 bases. The chain's CDR3 is CASSPRGREGPNYGYTF. CDR3 nucleotide sequence: TGTGCCAGCAGCCCACGGGGGAGAGAGGGGCCTAACTATGGCTACACCTTC.

Ten or more counts support this clonotype. J is TRBJ2-2 and V is TRBV6-1; D uncertain. This CDR3 is 12 amino acids long. Trimming removed 7 bases at V and 2 bases at J, with 5 bases between. Germline loops: CDR1 MNHNS, CDR2 SASEGT. CDR3 coding DNA: TGTGCCAGCAAACCAAACACCGGGGAGCTGTTTTTT. It encodes CASKPNTGELFF.

The table lists this clonotype with many counts. The chain has TRBV6-1 and TRBJ1-2; D gene uncertain. In germline, CDR1 is MNHNS, CDR2 SASEGT. The CDR3 has 14 amino acids. The V gene lost 5 bases and the J gene lost 1 base, with 11 bases spanning the gap. CDR3 sequence: CASSPRRINYGYTF. For the CDR3, the DNA is TGTGCCAGCAGTCCCCGACGGATTAACTATGGCTACACCTTC.

The chain employs TRBV5-1 and TRBJ1-1; 7 bases fit TRBD1. The CDR3 has 13 residues. V shed 4 bases and J 7 bases; nucleotides not matched to a gene: 7. The germline CDR1 and CDR2 sequences are SGHRS and YFSETQ. CDR3 in amino acids: CASSLSGTVEAFF. CDR3 coding DNA: TGCGCCAGCAGCCTATCAGGGACAGTTGAAGCTTTCTTT.

This clonotype showed up many times. The chain links TRBV19 to TRBJ1-2; a possible D gene is TRBD1 (5 bases). V lost 5 bases and J 4 bases, leaving 11 bases between the germline ends. Per germline, CDR1 LNHDA and CDR2 SQIVND (reference sequence). CDR3 length equals 13 residues. DNA of the CDR3: TGTGCCAGTAGTGCAGGGCCGCGCTATGGCTACACCTTC. This sequence encodes CASSAGPRYGYTF.

This clonotype has ten or more counts. V and J are TRBV20-1 and TRBJ2-7; D unclear. V lost 6 bases and J 3 bases, leaving 9 bases between the germline ends. Per germline, CDR1 DFQATT and CDR2 SNEGSKA (reference sequence). The CDR3 is 11 amino acids. The CDR3 DNA reads as TGCAGTGCCCACCTTAGCTACGAGCAGTACTTC. Translating it yields CSAHLSYEQYF.